This T cell receptor beta chain was captured by sequencing in a study of identical twins. One entry per CDR3 protein results from TCRdb running MiXCR on the 5' RACE reads. Of about 700,000 distinct CDR3 sequences detected, 8.6% appear once; the ten largest clones hold around 0.95%. The same sample was also studied in work on yellow fever vaccine responses in identical twins.

The material sequenced was PBMCs. The TCR originated in a woman aged 18-29 years in good health.

CDR3 DNA sequence: TGCGCCAGCAGCCATCAAGGACTAGAGTCCTCAGATACGCAGTATTTT. Its translation is CASSHQGLESSDTQYF. The chain combines TRBV4-3 with TRBJ2-3, with TRBD2 matching 7 bases. The CDR3 has 16 residues. The J segment lost 4 bases and the V segment lost 3 bases, leaving 10 bases of the junction unmatched. Germline-derived CDR1 and CDR2 are LGHNA and YSLEER.